Detailed here is one TCR beta chain. What it recognizes is unknown. The CDR3 sequence is 16 residues long. Per the germline V gene, CDR1 is MNHEY and CDR2 is SVGAGI. Trimming cost V 3 bases and J 5 bases, with 18 bases left between them. The sample originates from a study of T cells after yellow fever vaccination. Study-wide results and caveats: In post-booster samples, most primary-vaccination clones reappeared (approximately 95% CD4, roughly 88% CD8). Although most clonotypes did not, a small share appeared in both CD4 and CD8 compartments.

One entry per CDR3 protein, called by TCRdb with MiXCR from the 5' RACE reads. The sample holds 300,000 to 400,000 distinct CDR3 sequences, 7% to 9% seen once. This clonotype was sampled from a man younger than 30 who received the YFV17D yellow fever vaccine. The V and J genes are TRBV6-5 and TRBJ2-3, with D possibly matching TRBD1 (6 bases). Here the sequenced sample was PBMCs, taken roughly seven weeks after the first yellow fever vaccination. CDR3 sequence: CASSYSVGTSRDTQYF. The CDR3 DNA reads TGTGCCAGCAGTTATAGTGTCGGGACAAGTAGAGATACGCAGTATTTT.